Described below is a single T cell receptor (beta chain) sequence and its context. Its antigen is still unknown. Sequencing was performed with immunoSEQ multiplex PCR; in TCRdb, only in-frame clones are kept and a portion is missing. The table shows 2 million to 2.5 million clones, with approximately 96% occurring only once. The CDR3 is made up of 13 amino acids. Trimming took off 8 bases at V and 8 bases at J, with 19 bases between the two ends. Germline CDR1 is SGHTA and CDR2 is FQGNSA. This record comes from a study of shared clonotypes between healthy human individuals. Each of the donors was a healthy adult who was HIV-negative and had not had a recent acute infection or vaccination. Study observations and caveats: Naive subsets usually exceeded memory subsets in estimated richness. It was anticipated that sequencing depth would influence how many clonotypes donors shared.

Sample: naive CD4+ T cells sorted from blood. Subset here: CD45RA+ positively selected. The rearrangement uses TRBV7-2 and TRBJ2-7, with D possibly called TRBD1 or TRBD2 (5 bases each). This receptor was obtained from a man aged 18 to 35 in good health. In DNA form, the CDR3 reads TGTGCCAGCTCCTATGGGACGGAGCTCCAGCAGTACTTC. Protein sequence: CASSYGTELQQYF.